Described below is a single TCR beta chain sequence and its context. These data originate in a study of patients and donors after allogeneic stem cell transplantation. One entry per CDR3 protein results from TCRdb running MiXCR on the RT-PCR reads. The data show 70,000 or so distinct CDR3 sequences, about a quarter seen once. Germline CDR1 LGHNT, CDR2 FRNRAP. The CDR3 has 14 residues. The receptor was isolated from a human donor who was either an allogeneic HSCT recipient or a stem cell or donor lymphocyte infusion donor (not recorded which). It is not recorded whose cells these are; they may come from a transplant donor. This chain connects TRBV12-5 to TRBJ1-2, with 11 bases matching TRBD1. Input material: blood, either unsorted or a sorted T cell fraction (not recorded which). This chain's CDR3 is CSVGTGGFNYGYTF. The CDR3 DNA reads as TGTTCCGTCGGGACAGGGGGTTTTAACTATGGCTACACCTTC.